This T cell receptor (beta chain) was sequenced for a study of molecular identifiers for immune sequencing clone quantification listed by TCRdb under 2018. In terms of the full investigation: For a replicate experiment, the RNA from either around 20,000 or 99,000 naive CD8 T cells was divided into five aliquots, and four of those aliquots went on to sequencing. This methods study benchmarked molecular-identifier clustering-based TCR repertoire sequencing (MIDCIRS) and TCR RNA copy counting, using CD8 T cells to do so. Here is what the overall study found, with its caveats: The naive libraries included spiked-in Jurkat TCR RNA (10 copies' worth), and this RNA is not part of the donor repertoire. Highly expanded clone sizes could be underestimated because identical TCR molecules may share a barcode. Modeling estimated 2.5 to 3 recovered TCR RNA copies per cell, compared with about 9.8 by digital PCR, which implies approximately 30% capture efficiency. A single cell's worth of spiked-in Jurkat TCR RNA was reported detectable even among under 1.3 million naive CD8 T cells. In CMV-specific effector cells, clones with more than 20 RNA copies accounted for over 99% of molecules, whereas in naive cells such clones accounted for under 1%. Without barcode sub-clustering, chimeric consensus sequences inflated TCR diversity; chimeras reached as high as 47%.

Regarding this clonotype: The antigen it recognizes is unknown. No base quality values were provided; no much bigger clone lies one nucleotide off.

V is pared back by 2 bases and J by 1 base, with 14 bases lying between the germline termini. The CDR3 spans 16 residues, from the cysteine through the phenylalanine. Only the CDR3 part of the read is kept: 48 bases, read in frame from the first base. Reading the germline V gene gives CDR1 MNHEY and CDR2 SVGAGI. Libraries of naive CD8 T cells were built from anywhere between about 19,000 and 1,000,000 sorted cells, with 10%, 30% or 50% of the purified RNA used. Naive CD8 T cells were FACS-sorted as CD8+CD4-CCR7+CD45RA+ on a BD FACSAria II into RLT Plus buffer. Detection sensitivity was tested by spiking Jurkat RNA equal to roughly ten TCR copies' worth into samples containing about 20,000-1,100,000 naive CD8 T cells. Enrichment of CD8 T cells was done with RosetteSep CD8+ T Cell Enrichment Cocktail plus Ficoll-Paque, and ACK red cell lysis came afterward. The library was made by PCR. Instrument used: NextSeq 500. Bulk TCR libraries were made following a previously described method, with the TCR primers given in Table S5. Total RNA was purified with the Qiagen AllPrep DNA/RNA kit. Before analysis, reads from multiple sequencing runs of the same library were pooled. The authors processed their data as follows. Reads were retained only if their TCR constant sequence matched exactly, and those retained reads were trimmed to 150 nt and grouped according to their 12-nt molecular barcodes. Reads inside each barcode group were sub-clustered using a 15% Levenshtein threshold, and a quality-weighted consensus sequence was constructed for each RNA molecule. Non-functional sequences were filtered out, along with any lower-count sequence sitting one edit away from another sequence. Based on fitting two negative binomial distributions, any barcode sub-cluster with under 20% of the maximum read count was discarded. TCRdb reworked the public reads: Q25 trimming with fastp, MiXCR clone assembly, productive beta chains retained. Every distinct CDR3 protein forms one entry, paired with its most common genes and DNA. For this entry, the V and J calls and clone size follow TCRdb and not the study's own pipeline. In this sample the table shows about 630,000 distinct CDR3 sequences, roughly 25% of which occur a single time. About 0.84% of the sample rests with the top ten.

The TCR was taken from a human donor in good health. Some libraries in this study had Jurkat cell RNA spiked in. The V and J genes are TRBV6-5 and TRBJ2-5; a weak D assignment points to TRBD2 (6 bases agree). Sequenced material: naive CD8+ T cells from blood, with Jurkat cell RNA spiked in. This sample's cell subset or site label indicates: FACS-sorted CD8+CD4-CCR7+CD45RA+ naive T cells. In nucleotides, the sequence is TGTGCCAGCAGTTACAGAGGGCGGGGACCCCAAGAGACCCAGTACTTC. Translated, this is CASSYRGRGPQETQYF.